The rows below give T cell receptor beta chains drawn from one sample of a study of cytomegalovirus exposure and HLA in healthy donors. Libraries were prepared by immunoSEQ multiplex PCR; TCRdb keeps only in-frame clonotypes and omits some of them. Of roughly 89,000 clones listed, about three quarters were seen once; the top ten hold roughly 9.1%. Sequencing used PBMCs. These receptors all stem from a man aged 30 to 39 in good health and CMV-seropositive. Each CDR3 is given with its conserved first and last residue. D genes are given only for firm matches. Clone size is not always given. Where it is, it says once, few, many or a class for expanded clones.

d_call cdr3_length j_call v_call clone_size cdr3_aa cdr3_nt
NA 14 TRBJ1-1 TRBV5-1 few CASSLDRNRPEAFF TGCGCCAGCAGCTTGGACAGGAATAGACCTGAAGCTTTCTTT
NA 13 TRBJ2-4 TRBV9 NA CASSSPGNNIQYF TGTGCCAGCAGCTCCCCGGGGAACAACATTCAGTACTTC
NA 11 TRBJ2-7 TRBV6-5 NA CASSGLYEQYF TGTGCCAGTTCAGGGCTATACGAGCAGTACTTC
TRBD1 15 TRBJ2-7 TRBV5-4 NA CASSLARGLFYEQYF TGTGCCAGCAGCTTGGCCAGGGGGCTTTTCTACGAGCAGTACTTC
TRBD2 13 TRBJ2-1 TRBV4-1 NA CASSQVSAGGQFF TGCGCCAGCAGCCAAGTCTCGGCGGGGGGGCAGTTCTTC
TRBD2 19 TRBJ2-7 TRBV5-1 once CASSWGLAGAAPNAYEQYF TGCGCCAGCAGCTGGGGACTAGCGGGGGCCGCTCCTAACGCCTACGAGCAGTACTTC
NA 14 TRBJ2-5 TRBV7-2 few CASSINSFQETQYF TGTGCCAGCAGCATAAACAGTTTCCAAGAGACCCAGTACTTC
TRBD1 18 TRBJ1-1 TRBV11-2 NA CASSRPTGGKGQGEGAFF TGTGCCAGCAGCCGACCCACGGGGGGAAAGGGACAGGGGGAGGGAGCTTTCTTT
NA 18 TRBJ2-2 TRBV27 NA CASSLRGRGFPNTGELFF TGTGCCAGCAGTTTAAGAGGCAGGGGTTTTCCGAACACCGGGGAGCTGTTTTTT
NA 16 TRBJ2-7 TRBV7-2 few CASSNLVGLQGREQYF TGTGCCAGCAGCAACTTGGTAGGGTTGCAGGGGCGCGAGCAGTACTTC
TRBD1 17 TRBJ1-4 TRBV18 NA CASSSTGQGATNEKLFF TGTGCCAGCTCATCCACGGGACAGGGGGCAACTAATGAAAAACTGTTTTTT
TRBD1 14 TRBJ1-2 TRBV6-1 once CASNQQGTGSGYTF TGTGCCAGCAACCAGCAAGGGACAGGGAGTGGCTACACCTTC
NA 19 TRBJ1-6 TRBV15 NA CATSRMGPQGPSGGSPLHF TGTGCCACCAGCAGAATGGGTCCACAGGGACCTTCGGGGGGATCACCCCTCCACTTT
NA 18 TRBJ2-2 TRBV11-2 once CASTLSPGGSGNTGELFF TGTGCCAGCACCCTTTCTCCTGGGGGGAGCGGGAACACCGGGGAGCTGTTTTTT
TRBD1 16 TRBJ2-7 TRBV4-1 few CASSQGTGGSIYEQYF TGTGCCAGCAGCCAAGGCACAGGGGGCAGTATCTACGAGCAGTACTTC
NA 15 TRBJ2-1 TRBV27 NA CASSLGPSSYNEQFF TGTGCCAGCAGTTTAGGTCCGAGCTCCTACAATGAGCAGTTCTTC
TRBD1 16 TRBJ2-7 TRBV4-1 NA CASSPTGTAAAYEQYF TGCGCCAGCAGCCCCACCGGGACAGCGGCGGCCTACGAGCAGTACTTC
NA 12 TRBJ1-4 TRBV6-5 NA CASPPRREKLFF TGTGCCAGCCCCCCCCGTCGTGAAAAACTGTTTTTT
TRBD2 16 TRBJ2-4 TRBV6-5 NA CASSYSGTSGGNIQYF TGTGCCAGCAGTTACTCCGGGACTAGCGGGGGCAACATTCAGTACTTC
TRBD1 15 TRBJ2-3 TRBV6-1 NA CASSPWTGKTDTQYF TGTGCCAGCAGTCCATGGACAGGAAAAACAGATACGCAGTATTTT
TRBD2 16 TRBJ2-5 TRBV5-1 NA CASSLAPSGEVETQYF TGCGCCAGCAGCTTGGCCCCTAGCGGGGAGGTGGAGACCCAGTACTTC
NA 13 TRBJ2-5 TRBV5-4 once CASSLARRETQYF TGTGCCAGCAGCTTGGCCCGGAGAGAGACCCAGTACTTC